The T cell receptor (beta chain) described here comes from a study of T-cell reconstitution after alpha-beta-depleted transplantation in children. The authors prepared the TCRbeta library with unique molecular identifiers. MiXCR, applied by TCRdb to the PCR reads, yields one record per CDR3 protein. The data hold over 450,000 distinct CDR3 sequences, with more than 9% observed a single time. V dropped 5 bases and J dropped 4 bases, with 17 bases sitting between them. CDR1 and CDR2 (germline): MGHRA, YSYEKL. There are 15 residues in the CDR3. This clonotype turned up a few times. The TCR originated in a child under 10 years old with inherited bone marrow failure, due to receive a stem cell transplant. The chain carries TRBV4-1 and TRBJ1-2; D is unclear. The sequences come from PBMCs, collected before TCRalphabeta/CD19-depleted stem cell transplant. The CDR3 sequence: CASSAKTQAVYGYTF. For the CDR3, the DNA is TGCGCCAGCAGCGCTAAGACCCAGGCGGTCTATGGCTACACCTTC.